The rows below give T cell receptor beta chains drawn from one sample of a study of Graves' ophthalmopathy and Graves' hyperthyroidism. TCRdb re-called the multiplex PCR reads through MiXCR, storing one row per CDR3 protein. The sample gives under 350,000 distinct CDR3 sequences, about a sixth of which show up once; roughly 12% is in the top ten. Sequencing used peripheral blood. These receptors were obtained from an adult man with Graves' ophthalmopathy. The CDR3 runs from the conserved cysteine through the conserved F or W. A D gene is named only where the DNA matches it firmly.

d_gene | j_gene | v_gene | CDR3aa
. | TRBJ2-7 | TRBV6-1 | CASPGIDRNSYEQYF
. | TRBJ1-1 | TRBV7-8 | CASSPDRATPGAFF
. | TRBJ1-2 | TRBV20-1 | CSAETRDTTNYGYTF
. | TRBJ2-5 | TRBV5-1 | CASSYEQREGETQYF
. | TRBJ1-5 | TRBV19 | CASSISVGDGSNQPQHF
TRBD1 | TRBJ1-3 | TRBV30 | CAWTQGGGNTIYF
. | TRBJ1-5 | TRBV6-4 | CASSTSYRGWSNQPQHF
TRBD1 | TRBJ1-6 | TRBV6-1 | CASTGTGGRNSPLHF
. | TRBJ1-2 | TRBV7-2 | CASSLIVSNYGYTF
. | TRBJ1-5 | TRBV5-1 | CASSLGGINQPQHF
TRBD1 | TRBJ1-5 | TRBV6-5 | CASSYSAGQGSNQPQHF
. | TRBJ1-1 | TRBV12-3/TRBV12-4 | CAIRPVTEAYF